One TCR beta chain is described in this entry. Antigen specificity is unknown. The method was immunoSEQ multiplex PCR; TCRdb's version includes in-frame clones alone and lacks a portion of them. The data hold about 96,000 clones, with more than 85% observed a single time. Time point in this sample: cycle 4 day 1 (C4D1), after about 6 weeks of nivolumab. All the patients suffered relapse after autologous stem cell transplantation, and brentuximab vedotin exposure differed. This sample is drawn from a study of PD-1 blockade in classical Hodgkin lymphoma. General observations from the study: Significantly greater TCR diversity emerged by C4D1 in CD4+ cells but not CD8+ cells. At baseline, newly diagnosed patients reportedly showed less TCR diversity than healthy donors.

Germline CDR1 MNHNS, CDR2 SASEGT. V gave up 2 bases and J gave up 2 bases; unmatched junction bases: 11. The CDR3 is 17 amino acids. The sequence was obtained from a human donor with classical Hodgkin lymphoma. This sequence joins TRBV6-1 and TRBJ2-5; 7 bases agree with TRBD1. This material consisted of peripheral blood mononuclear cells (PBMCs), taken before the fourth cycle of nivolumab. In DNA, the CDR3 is TGTGCCAGCAGTGAATCATGGGGGACAGTCCCACAAGAGACCCAGTACTTC. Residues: CASSESWGTVPQETQYF.